Here is one T cell receptor beta chain with its context. CDR3 length: 18 residues. Germline V lookup: CDR1 LNHDA, CDR2 SQIVND (reference sequence). V gave up 9 bases and J gave up 1 base; unmatched junction bases: 11. This sample is part of a study of T cell changes during pregnancy in multiple sclerosis. Measured with immunoSEQ multiplex PCR; TCRdb has only the in-frame clones, and not every one. The sample gives approximately 48,000 clones, 90% to 95% of which show up once; about 0.6% is in the top ten. The sample was CD4+ T cells from peripheral blood mononuclear cells, taken in the second trimester of pregnancy. This sequence joins TRBV19 and TRBJ1-6; the match to TRBD1 covers 11 bases. This receptor was obtained from a female donor with multiple sclerosis, enrolled in a pregnancy study. For the CDR3, the DNA is TGTGCCAGCGGGGGCCGGACAGGGGGCAGTTCCTATAATTCACCCCTCCACTTT. Protein product: CASGGRTGGSSYNSPLHF.